The clone carrying this T cell receptor (beta chain) appeared a single time. The data belong to a study of T cell responses to AZD1222 COVID-19 vaccine. CDR1 is KGHSH and CDR2 is LQKENI in the germline V gene. Trimming stripped 3 bases from V and 1 base from J, with 15 bases between. This CDR3 comprises 16 residues. Assay: immunoSEQ multiplex PCR; the TCRdb copy retains only in-frame clones and omits some. The repertoire has about 48,000 clones, approximately 89% of them found once; the top ten carry approximately 5%. This sequence was found in an adult who received the AZD1222 COVID-19 vaccine. The chain carries TRBV18 and TRBJ1-2, with D unclear. This material consisted of peripheral blood, taken 28 days after the second AZD1222 dose. The CDR3 coding sequence is TGTGCCAGCTCACCTCTCGAGGACGGCGGTAACTATGGCTACACCTTC. It yields the protein CASSPLEDGGNYGYTF.